The text below deals with one TCR beta chain. What it binds is unknown. The data derive from a study of PD-1 blockade in mismatch repair-deficient tumors. Regarding the study as a whole: After pembrolizumab, tumor-resident clones rose rapidly, then generally contracted before radiologic responses.

Data came from immunoSEQ multiplex PCR; TCRdb stores just in-frame clones and leaves some out. The sample records about 110,000 clones, over 60% being singletons. The sequence was collected from an adult with mismatch repair-deficient cancer. Sequenced material: peripheral blood, taken approximately 60 weeks after starting pembrolizumab.

CDR3 nucleotides: TGTGCCTGTGCTACAGGGGGCGAGCAGTACTTC. This translates into CACATGGEQYF. The V gene is TRBV30, the J gene TRBJ2-7; 8 positions match TRBD1. The V and J ends lost 6 bases and 6 bases, in that order; junction bases with no gene match: 4. This CDR3 comprises 11 residues. Germline V gives CDR1 GTSNPN, CDR2 SVGIG (reference sequence).